This entry describes one T cell receptor beta chain. The data are from a study of blood T cell repertoires in COVID-19. The method was immunoSEQ multiplex PCR; TCRdb's version includes in-frame clones alone and lacks a portion of them. The table records about 190,000 clones, approximately 86% of them present only once. Sequencing was performed on peripheral blood. The sequence derives from a man aged 25-45 years with acute or convalescent COVID-19.

DNA for the CDR3: TGCAGTGCTAGTCGGGGTCGGAACACTGAAGCTTTCTTT. Translation gives CSASRGRNTEAFF. The chain recombines TRBV20-1 with TRBJ1-1; no clear D gene. This CDR3 comprises 13 residues. Germline V gene data show CDR1 as DFQATT and CDR2 as SNEGSKA (reference sequence). The V and J ends lost 3 bases and 1 base respectively, with 9 bases between them.